The subject of this entry is one T cell receptor (beta chain). What this receptor recognizes is not known. Base qualities are not recorded, but no much larger clone differs from it by a single base. Genomic DNA was extracted from sorted cells with the Quick-DNA Microprep Kit. Amplification of TCRbeta DNA was done with the immunoSEQ hsTCRbeta kit, following the protocol from the manufacturer. An Illumina MiSeq instrument was used to sequence the TCRbeta libraries. The study's own analysis went as follows. Removing out-of-frame sequences left some 2,200,000 distinct TCRbeta sequences, an average of roughly 68,000 per individual. Two values were used to score each individual: the count of 164 previously reported CMV-associated TCRbeta sequences and the total count of productive distinct TCRbeta sequences. A beta-binomial model was reimplemented in Python, and random forests from scikit-learn, run with default parameters, were trained on data from the US cohort. Classifier performance on the Belgian cohort was summarized as median AUC with percentile confidence intervals over 10,000 bootstrap iterations. The immuneACCESS repertoire file appears here via TCRdb, limited to in-frame rearrangements. These files lack a portion of the clones; in checked studies, under half of the deficit traces to unresolved V genes, and the cause of the others is not known. That table furnishes V, J and clone size, whereas the DNA furnished D and trimming. Present in this sample are tens of thousands of clones, approximately 81% of which were seen just once. The ten largest clones represent roughly 0.5% of the sample.

This entry is derived from a study of memory CD4+ T cells and cytomegalovirus serostatus (dated by TCRdb to the late 2010s). With respect to the entire study: A total of about 35 healthy Belgian adults, of whom 9 were CMV seropositive and roughly 24 were CMV seronegative, were included in the cohort. To replicate a published TCR-based CMV serostatus classifier, the study sequenced CD4+ memory TCRbeta repertoires from a Belgian cohort whose cytomegalovirus serostatus was known. Here is what the overall study found, with its caveats: On the Belgian cohort, the classifier built on the original framework reached a median bootstrapped AUC of approximately 0.94, with a 95% CI of 0.76-1.00. The results were interpreted as suggesting that the CMV-associated TCR signature is mostly present in the CD4+ memory repertoire. Only CD4+CD45RO+ memory cells were sequenced, in contrast to the original study, in which naive and memory CD4+ and CD8+ populations were covered. Among the 150 to 200 previously reported CMV-associated TCRbeta sequences, 67 showed up in the CD4+ memory repertoires, with each one found in between one and five individuals. For predicting CMV serostatus, the median bootstrapped AUC was 0.95 using the original framework and around 0.9 using a US-trained random forest.

V is clipped by 2 bases and J by 6 bases, and the sequence between their germline boundaries is 16 bases long. The germline V gene encodes CDR1 SGHTA and CDR2 FQGTGA. CDR3 length: 16 amino acids, cysteine to phenylalanine. Only the CDR3 part of the read is kept: 48 bases, read in frame from the first base. Single viable CD3+CD4+CD8-CD45RO+ cells were sorted as memory CD4+ T cells on a FACSAria II. CMV serostatus was determined using a Roche Elecsys assay that detects serum IgG against CMV pp150, pp28, p38 and p52. After thawing, total CD4+ T cells were enriched by positive selection with CD4 magnetic microbeads. The samples came from a separate study whose specific focus was interrogating the CD4+ T cell memory repertoire. Following standard operating procedures, peripheral blood mononuclear cells were isolated and cryopreserved, while serum was kept at -80 degrees C. Staining used CD3-PerCP (BW264/56), CD4-APC (RPA-T4), CD45RO-PE (UCHT1) and CD8-Pacific Orange (3B5) antibodies, with Sytox blue excluding non-viable cells.

The source of this sequence is an adult in good health and CMV-seronegative. Some clones in this sample may be carry-over from other donors' samples. The rearrangement joined TRBV7-3 to TRBJ2-2; no confident D gene assignment can be made. Sequenced sample: memory CD4+ T cells from blood. The CDR3 region has the sequence CASSLSVAKGAGELFF. The nucleotide sequence is given as TGTGCCAGCAGCTTATCGGTAGCCAAAGGAGCCGGGGAGCTGTTTTTT.